This T cell receptor (beta chain) was captured by sequencing in a study of cytomegalovirus exposure and HLA in healthy donors. About the study: Prior work identified around 120 million unique TCR beta sequences in some 180 million T cells. Most genotyped donors, 65% to 85% of more than 300, had Caucasian-associated genetic ancestry. General study findings and limits: Most TCR beta V segments were productive about 87% or about 30% of the time in an earlier analysis.

The PCR had 60 Vbeta and 13 Jbeta primers. Method: immunoSEQ multiplex PCR; TCRdb's copy keeps in-frame clones and lacks some. The sample contains 140,000 or so clones, around 82% of which appear only once. On this clone: Its target is unknown.

This CDR3 region has 15 residues. Trimming took 3 bases from V and 6 from J; bases not matched to a gene: 9. The germline V gene has CDR1 SGHTA and CDR2 FQGNSA. What was sequenced was PBMCs. The chain employs TRBV7-2 and TRBJ1-2; 8 bases map to TRBD1. The sequence was collected from a woman between 18 and 29 years old in good health and CMV-seropositive. The CDR3 protein is CASSFRTGRGNGYTF. In DNA form, the CDR3 reads TGTGCCAGCAGCTTTCGGACAGGGCGAGGGAATGGCTACACCTTC.